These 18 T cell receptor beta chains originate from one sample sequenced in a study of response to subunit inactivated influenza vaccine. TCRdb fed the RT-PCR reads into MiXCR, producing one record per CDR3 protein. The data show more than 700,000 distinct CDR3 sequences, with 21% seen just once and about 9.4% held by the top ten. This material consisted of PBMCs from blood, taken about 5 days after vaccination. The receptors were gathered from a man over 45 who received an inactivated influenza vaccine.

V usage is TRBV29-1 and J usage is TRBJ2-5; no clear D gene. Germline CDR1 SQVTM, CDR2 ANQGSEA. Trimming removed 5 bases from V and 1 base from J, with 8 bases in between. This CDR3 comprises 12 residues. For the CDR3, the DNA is TGCAGCGTTCTTATGTCCCAAGAGACCCAGTACTTC. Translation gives CSVLMSQETQYF.

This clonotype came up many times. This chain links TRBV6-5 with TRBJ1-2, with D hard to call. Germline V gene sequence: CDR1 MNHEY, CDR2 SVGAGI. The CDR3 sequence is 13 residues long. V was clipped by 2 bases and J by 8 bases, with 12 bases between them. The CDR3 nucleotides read TGTGCCAGCAGTTACGGCGGTGAGGGCGGCTACACCTTC. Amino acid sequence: CASSYGGEGGYTF.

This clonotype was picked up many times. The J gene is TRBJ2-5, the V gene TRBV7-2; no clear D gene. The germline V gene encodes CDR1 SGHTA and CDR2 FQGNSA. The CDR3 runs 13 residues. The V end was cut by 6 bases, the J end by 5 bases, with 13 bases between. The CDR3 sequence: CASSQAPTETQYF. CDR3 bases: TGTGCCAGCAGTCAGGCCCCAACGGAGACCCAGTACTTC.

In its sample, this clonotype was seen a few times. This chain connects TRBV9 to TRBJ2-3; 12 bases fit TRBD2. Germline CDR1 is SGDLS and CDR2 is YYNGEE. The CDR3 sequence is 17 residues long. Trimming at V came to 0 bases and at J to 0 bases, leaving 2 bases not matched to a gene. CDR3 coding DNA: TGTGCCAGCAGCGTAGATGGGACTAGCGGGAGCACAGATACGCAGTATTTT. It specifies CASSVDGTSGSTDTQYF.

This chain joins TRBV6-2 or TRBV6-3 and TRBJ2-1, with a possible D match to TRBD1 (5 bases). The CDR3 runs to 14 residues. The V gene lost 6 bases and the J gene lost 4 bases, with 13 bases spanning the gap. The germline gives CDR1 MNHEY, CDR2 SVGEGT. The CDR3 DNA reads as TGTGCCAGCAGCCCTTTGGGGCAGTACAATGAGCAGTTCTTC. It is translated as CASSPLGQYNEQFF.

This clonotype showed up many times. The CDR3, as DNA: TGCAGTGCTAGAGGGGAGTCCTCCTACGAGCAGTACTTC. The encoded protein is CSARGESSYEQYF. The genes are TRBV20-1 and TRBJ2-7, with D perhaps matching TRBD2 (5 bases). V was cut by 1 base and J by 0 bases, with 7 bases left in between. Looked up from germline, CDR1 is DFQATT and CDR2 is SNEGSKA (reference sequence). This CDR3 is built from 13 residues.

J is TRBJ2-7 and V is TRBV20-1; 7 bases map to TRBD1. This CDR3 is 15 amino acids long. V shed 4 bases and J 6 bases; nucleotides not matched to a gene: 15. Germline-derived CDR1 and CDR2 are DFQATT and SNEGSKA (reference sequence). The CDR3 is CSATQTASTGLEQYF. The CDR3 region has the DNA TGCAGTGCTACCCAGACTGCCTCGACAGGGCTCGAGCAGTACTTC.

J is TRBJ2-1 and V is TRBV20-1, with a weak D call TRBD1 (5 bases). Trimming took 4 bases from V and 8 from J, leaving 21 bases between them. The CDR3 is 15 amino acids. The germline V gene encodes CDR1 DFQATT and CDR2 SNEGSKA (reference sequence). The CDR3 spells CSATHRGQTNDEQFF. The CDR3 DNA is TGCAGTGCTACACATCGCGGACAAACTAACGATGAGCAGTTCTTC.

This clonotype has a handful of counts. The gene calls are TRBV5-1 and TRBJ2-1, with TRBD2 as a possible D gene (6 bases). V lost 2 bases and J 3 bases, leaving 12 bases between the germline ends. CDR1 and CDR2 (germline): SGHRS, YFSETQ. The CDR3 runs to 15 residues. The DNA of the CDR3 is TGCGCCAGCAGCTTTGGGGGGAAAGGCTACAATGAGCAGTTCTTC. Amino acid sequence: CASSFGGKGYNEQFF.

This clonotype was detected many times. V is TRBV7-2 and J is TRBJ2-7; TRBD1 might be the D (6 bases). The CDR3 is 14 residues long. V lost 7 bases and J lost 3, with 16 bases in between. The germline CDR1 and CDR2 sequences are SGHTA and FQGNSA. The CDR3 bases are TGTGCCAGCAAGATGGACAGACTGAGCTACGAGCAGTACTTC. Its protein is CASKMDRLSYEQYF.

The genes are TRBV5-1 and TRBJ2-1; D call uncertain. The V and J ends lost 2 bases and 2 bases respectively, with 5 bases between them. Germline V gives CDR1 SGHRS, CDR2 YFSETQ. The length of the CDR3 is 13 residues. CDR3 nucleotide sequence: TGCGCCAGCAGCTTCGAGCCCTACAATGAGCAGTTCTTC. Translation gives CASSFEPYNEQFF.

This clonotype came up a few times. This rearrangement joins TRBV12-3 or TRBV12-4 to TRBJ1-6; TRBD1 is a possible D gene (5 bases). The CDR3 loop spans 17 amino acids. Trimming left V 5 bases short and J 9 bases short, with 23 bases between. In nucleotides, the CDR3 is TGTGCCAGCAGTCCACGCGGTCCGGGGGATCTTGGTTCACCCCTCCACTTT. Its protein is CASSPRGPGDLGSPLHF.

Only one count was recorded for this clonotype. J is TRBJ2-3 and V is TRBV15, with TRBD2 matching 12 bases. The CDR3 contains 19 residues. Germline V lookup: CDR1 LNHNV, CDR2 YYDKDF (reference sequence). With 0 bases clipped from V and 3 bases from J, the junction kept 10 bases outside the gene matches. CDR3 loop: CATSRDSPRGLAGTDTQYF. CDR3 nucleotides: TGTGCCACCAGCAGAGATTCCCCCCGCGGACTAGCGGGAACAGATACGCAGTATTTT.

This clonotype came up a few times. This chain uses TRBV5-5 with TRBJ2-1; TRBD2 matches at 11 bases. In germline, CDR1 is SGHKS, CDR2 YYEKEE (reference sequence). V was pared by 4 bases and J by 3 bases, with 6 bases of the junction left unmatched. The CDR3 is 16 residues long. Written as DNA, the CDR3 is TGTGCCAGCAGCACCCTAGCGGGAGGCTACTACAATGAGCAGTTCTTC. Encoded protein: CASSTLAGGYYNEQFF.

In nucleotides, the CDR3 is TGTGCCAGCAGCTTAGTCGTAGGGGGGCCTTATGGCTACACCTTC. Amino acids: CASSLVVGGPYGYTF. The chain combines TRBV7-2 with TRBJ1-2, with a weak D call TRBD1 (6 bases). This CDR3 comprises 15 residues. The germline V gene encodes CDR1 SGHTA and CDR2 FQGNSA. The V gene lost 1 base and the J gene lost 5 bases, with 14 bases spanning the gap.

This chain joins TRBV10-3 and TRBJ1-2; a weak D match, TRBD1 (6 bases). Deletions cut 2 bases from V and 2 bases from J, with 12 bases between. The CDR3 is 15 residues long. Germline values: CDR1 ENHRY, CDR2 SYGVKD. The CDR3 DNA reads TGTGCCATCAGTGAGATCTTCCAGGGGAACTATGGCTACACCTTC. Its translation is CAISEIFQGNYGYTF.

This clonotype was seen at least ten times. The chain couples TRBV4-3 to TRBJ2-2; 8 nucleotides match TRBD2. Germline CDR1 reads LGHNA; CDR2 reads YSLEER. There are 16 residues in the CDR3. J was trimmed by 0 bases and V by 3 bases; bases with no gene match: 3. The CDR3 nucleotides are TGCGCCAGCAGCCACACTAGCGGTTCGAACACCGGGGAGCTGTTTTTT. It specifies CASSHTSGSNTGELFF.

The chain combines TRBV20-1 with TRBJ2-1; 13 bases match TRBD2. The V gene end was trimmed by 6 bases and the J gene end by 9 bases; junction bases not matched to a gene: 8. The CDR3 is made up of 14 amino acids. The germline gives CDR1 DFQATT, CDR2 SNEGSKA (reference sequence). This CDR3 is CSAGGLAGKSEQFF. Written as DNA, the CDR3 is TGCAGTGCGGGGGGACTAGCGGGGAAAAGTGAGCAGTTCTTC.